There are a few counts of the clone carrying this T cell receptor beta chain. As it was prepared, the TCRbeta library received unique molecular identifiers. Each CDR3 protein gets one entry after TCRdb re-called the PCR reads with MiXCR. The data show roughly 220,000 distinct CDR3 sequences, around 8.4% seen once. These data come from a study of T-cell reconstitution after alpha-beta-depleted transplantation in children. With 1 base clipped from V and 9 bases from J, the junction kept 0 bases outside the gene matches. CDR1 is SEHNR, CDR2 FQNEAQ, per germline (reference sequence). This CDR3 spans 14 amino acids.

The clonotype was recovered from a male patient aged 2-9 years who had a stem cell transplant for acute myeloid leukemia, so the T cells may come from the graft donor. The sequencing used PBMCs, mostly from graft donor cells, collected 360 days after TCRalphabeta/CD19-depleted stem cell transplant. The chain links TRBV7-9 to TRBJ2-1, with TRBD2 matching over 13 bases. CDR3 bases: TGTGCCAGCAGCTTAGGGACTAGCGGGAGTGAGCAGTTCTTC. It encodes CASSLGTSGSEQFF. Using reference TRBV7-9 and TRBJ2-1 for the parts outside the CDR3, the full variable domain is DTGVSQNPRHKITKRGQNVTFRCDPISEHNRLYWYRQTLGQGPEFLTYFQNEAQLEKSRLLSDRFSAERPKGSFSTLEIQRTEQGDSAMYLCASSLGTSGSEQFFGPGTRLTVL.